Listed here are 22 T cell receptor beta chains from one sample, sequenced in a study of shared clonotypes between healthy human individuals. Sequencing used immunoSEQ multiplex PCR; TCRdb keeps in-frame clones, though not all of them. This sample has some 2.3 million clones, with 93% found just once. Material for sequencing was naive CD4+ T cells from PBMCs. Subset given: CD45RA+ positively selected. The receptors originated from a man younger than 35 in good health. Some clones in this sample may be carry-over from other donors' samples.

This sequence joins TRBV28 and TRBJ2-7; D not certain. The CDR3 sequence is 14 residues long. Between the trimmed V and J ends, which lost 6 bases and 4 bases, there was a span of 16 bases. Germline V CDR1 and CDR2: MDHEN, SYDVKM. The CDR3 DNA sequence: TGTGCCAGCAGGCCGGGCCAGGTAATTTACGAGCAGTACTTC. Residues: CASRPGQVIYEQYF.

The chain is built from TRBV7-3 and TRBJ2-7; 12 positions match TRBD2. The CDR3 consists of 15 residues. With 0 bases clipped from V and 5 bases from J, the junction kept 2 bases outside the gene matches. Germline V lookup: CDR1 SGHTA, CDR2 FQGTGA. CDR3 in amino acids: CASSLTTSGSHEQYF. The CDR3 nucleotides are TGTGCCAGCAGCTTAACGACTAGCGGGAGCCACGAGCAGTACTTC.

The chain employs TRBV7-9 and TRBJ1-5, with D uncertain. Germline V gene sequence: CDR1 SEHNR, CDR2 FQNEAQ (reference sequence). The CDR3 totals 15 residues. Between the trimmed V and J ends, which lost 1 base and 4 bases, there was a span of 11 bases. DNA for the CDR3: TGTGCCAGCAGCTTAGAATCGGGTATGAATCAGCCCCAGCATTTT. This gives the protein CASSLESGMNQPQHF.

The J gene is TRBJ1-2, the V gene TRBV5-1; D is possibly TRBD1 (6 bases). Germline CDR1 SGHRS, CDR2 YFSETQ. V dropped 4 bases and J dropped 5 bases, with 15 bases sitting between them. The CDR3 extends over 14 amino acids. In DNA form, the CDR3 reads TGCGCCAGCAGCGGGACCGCAGGGGATTATGGCTACACCTTC. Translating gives CASSGTAGDYGYTF.

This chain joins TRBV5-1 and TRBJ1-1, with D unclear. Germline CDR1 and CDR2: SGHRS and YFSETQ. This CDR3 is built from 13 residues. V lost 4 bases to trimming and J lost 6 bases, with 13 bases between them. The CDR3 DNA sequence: TGCGCCAGCAGCAGCCAGGTGGGGTCTGAAGCTTTCTTT. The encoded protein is CASSSQVGSEAFF.

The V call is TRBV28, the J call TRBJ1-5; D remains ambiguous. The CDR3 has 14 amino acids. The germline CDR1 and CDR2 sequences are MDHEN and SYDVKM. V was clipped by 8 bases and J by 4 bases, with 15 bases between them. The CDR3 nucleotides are TGTGCCAGCGGGTCTGGGGTGGCGAATCAGCCCCAGCATTTT. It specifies CASGSGVANQPQHF. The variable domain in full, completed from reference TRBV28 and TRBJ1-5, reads DVKVTQSSRYLVKRTGEKVFLECVQDMDHENMFWYRQDPGLGLRLIYFSYDVKMKEKGDIPEGYSVSREKKERFSLILESASTNQTSMYLCASGSGVANQPQHFGDGTRLSIL.

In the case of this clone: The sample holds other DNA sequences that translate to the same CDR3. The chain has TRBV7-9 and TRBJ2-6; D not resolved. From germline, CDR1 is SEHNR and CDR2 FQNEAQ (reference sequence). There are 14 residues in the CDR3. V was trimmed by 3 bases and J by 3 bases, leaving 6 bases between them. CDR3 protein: CASSLGGGANVLTF. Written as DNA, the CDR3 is TGTGCCAGCAGCTTGGGTGGTGGGGCCAACGTCCTGACTTTC.

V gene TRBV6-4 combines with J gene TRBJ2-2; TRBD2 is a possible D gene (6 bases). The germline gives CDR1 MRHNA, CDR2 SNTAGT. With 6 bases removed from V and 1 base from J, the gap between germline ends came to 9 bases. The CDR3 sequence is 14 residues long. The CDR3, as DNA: TGTGCCAGCAGGATGGGGGGGAACACCGGGGAGCTGTTTTTT. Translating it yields CASRMGGNTGELFF.

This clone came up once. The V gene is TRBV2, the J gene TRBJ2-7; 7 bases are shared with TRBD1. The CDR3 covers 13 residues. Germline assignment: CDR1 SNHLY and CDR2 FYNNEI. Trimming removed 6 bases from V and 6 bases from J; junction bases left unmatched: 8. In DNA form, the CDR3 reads TGTGCCAGCAGCGGGACAGCCCCTGGCGAGCAGTACTTC. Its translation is CASSGTAPGEQYF.

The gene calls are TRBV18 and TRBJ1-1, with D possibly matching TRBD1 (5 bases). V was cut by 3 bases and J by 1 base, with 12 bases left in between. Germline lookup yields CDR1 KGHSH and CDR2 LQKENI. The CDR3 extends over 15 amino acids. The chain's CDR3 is CASSPQGGANTEAFF. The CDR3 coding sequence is TGTGCCAGCTCACCTCAGGGAGGCGCGAACACTGAAGCTTTCTTT.

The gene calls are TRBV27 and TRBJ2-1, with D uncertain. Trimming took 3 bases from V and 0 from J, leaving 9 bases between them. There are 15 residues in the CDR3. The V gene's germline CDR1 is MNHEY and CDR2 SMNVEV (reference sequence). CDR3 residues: CASSFPGSSYNEQFF. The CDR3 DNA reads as TGTGCCAGCAGTTTCCCGGGCAGCTCCTACAATGAGCAGTTCTTC.

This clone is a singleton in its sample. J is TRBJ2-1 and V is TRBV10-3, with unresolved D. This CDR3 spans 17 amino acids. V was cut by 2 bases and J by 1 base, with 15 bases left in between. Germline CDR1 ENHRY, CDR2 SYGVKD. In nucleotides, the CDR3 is TGTGCCATCAGTGAGGGACGCCTTCGGAAGTCCTACAATGAGCAGTTCTTC. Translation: CAISEGRLRKSYNEQFF.

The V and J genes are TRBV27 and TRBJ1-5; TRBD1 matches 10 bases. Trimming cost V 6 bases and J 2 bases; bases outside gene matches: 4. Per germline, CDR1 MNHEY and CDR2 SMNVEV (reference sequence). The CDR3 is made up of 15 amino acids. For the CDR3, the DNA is TGTGCCAGCAGACCTGGACAGGGGGGCAATCAGCCCCAGCATTTT. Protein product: CASRPGQGGNQPQHF.

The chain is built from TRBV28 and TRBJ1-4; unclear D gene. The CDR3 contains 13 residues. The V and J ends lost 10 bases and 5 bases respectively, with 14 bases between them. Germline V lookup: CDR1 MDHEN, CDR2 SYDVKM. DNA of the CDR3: TGTGCCACCTTGGACGGACGAAATGAAAAACTGTTTTTT. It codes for CATLDGRNEKLFF.

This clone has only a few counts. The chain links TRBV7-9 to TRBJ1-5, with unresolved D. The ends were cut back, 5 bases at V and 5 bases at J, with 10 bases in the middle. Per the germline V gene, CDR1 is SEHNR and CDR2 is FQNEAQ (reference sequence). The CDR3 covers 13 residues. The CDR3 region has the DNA TGTGCCAGCAGCAACCCCGGGGATCAGCCCCAGCATTTT. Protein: CASSNPGDQPQHF.

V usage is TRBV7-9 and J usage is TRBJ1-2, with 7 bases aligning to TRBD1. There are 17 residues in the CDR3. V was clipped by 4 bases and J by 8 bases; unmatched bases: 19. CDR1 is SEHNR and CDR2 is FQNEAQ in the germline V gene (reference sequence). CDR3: CASSWGGARGRSDGYTF. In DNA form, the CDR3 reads TGTGCCAGCAGCTGGGGCGGGGCGAGGGGGCGCAGTGACGGCTACACCTTC.

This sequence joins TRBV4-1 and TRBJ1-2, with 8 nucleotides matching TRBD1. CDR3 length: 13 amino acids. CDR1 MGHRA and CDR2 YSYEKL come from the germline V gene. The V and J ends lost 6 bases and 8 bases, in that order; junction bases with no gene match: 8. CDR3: CASSRTGFGGYTF. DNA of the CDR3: TGCGCCAGCAGTAGGACAGGGTTCGGCGGCTACACCTTC.

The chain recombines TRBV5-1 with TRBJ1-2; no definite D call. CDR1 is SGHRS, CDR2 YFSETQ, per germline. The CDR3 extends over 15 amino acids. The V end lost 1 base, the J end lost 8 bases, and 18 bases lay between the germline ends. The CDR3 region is CASSLLWEPRGGYTF. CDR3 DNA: TGCGCCAGCAGCTTGCTCTGGGAACCACGAGGAGGCTACACCTTC.

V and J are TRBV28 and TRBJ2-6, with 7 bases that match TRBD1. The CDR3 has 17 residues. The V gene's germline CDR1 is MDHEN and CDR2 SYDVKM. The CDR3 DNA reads TGTGCTACCCATCCCGGGACAGCCCTCTCTGGGGCCAACGTCCTGACTTTC. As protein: CATHPGTALSGANVLTF. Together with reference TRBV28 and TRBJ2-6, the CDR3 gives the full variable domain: DVKVTQSSRYLVKRTGEKVFLECVQDMDHENMFWYRQDPGLGLRLIYFSYDVKMKEKGDIPEGYSVSREKKERFSLILESASTNQTSMYLCATHPGTALSGANVLTFGAGSRLTVL.

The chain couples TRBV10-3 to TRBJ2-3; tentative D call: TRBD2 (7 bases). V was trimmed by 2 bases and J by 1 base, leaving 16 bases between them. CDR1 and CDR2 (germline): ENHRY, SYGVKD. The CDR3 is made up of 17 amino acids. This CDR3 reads CAISEQKGGRGTDTQYF. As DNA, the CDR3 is TGTGCCATCAGTGAGCAAAAAGGGGGGAGGGGCACAGATACGCAGTATTTT.

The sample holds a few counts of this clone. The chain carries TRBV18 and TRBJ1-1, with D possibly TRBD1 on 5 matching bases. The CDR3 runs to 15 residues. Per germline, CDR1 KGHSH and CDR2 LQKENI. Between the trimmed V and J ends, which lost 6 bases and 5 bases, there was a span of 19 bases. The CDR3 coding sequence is TGTGCCAGCTCTCCAACGGCAAGGGGAGGAACTGAAGCTTTCTTT. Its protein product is CASSPTARGGTEAFF. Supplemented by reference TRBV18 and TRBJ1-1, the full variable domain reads NAGVMQNPRHLVRRRGQEARLRCSPMKGHSHVYWYRQLPEEGLKFMVYLQKENIIDESGMPKERFSAEFPKEGPSILRIQQVVRGDSAAYFCASSPTARGGTEAFFGQGTRLTVV.

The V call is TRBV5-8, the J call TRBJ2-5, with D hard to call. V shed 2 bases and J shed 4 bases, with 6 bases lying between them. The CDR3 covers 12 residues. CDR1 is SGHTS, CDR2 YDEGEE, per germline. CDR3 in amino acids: CASSFYTETQYF. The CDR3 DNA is TGTGCCAGCAGCTTTTACACAGAGACCCAGTACTTC.